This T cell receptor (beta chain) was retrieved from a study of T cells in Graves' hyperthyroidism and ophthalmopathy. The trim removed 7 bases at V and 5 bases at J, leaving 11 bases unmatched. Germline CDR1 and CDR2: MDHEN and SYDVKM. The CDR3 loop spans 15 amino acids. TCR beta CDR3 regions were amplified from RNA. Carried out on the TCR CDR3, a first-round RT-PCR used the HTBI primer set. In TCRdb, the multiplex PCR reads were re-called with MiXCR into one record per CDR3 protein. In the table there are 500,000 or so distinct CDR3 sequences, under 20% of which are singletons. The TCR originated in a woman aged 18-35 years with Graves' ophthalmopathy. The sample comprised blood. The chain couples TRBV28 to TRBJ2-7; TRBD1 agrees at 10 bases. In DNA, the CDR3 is TGTGCCAGCACTGAAAGGGGACAGGGGACAGACGAGCAGTACTTC. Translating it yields CASTERGQGTDEQYF.